This TCR beta chain was captured in a study of shared clonotypes between healthy human individuals. Broader study findings: Generation of non-shared clonotypes was less probable than generation of clonotypes shared by all four donors. Memory subsets generally showed smaller estimated richness than naive subsets did.

Sequencing was performed with immunoSEQ multiplex PCR; in TCRdb, only in-frame clones are kept and a portion is missing. The sample includes approximately 1.5 million clones, 95% to 99% of them seen just once. The CDR3 loop spans 16 amino acids. Per the germline V gene, CDR1 is MNHNS and CDR2 is SASEGT. Trimming cost V 4 bases and J 6 bases; bases outside gene matches: 14. About this clone: Its antigen remains unknown.

V and J are TRBV6-1 and TRBJ2-7; 8 bases are a match to TRBD2. This TCR derives from a man aged 30-40 years in good health. The sample taken for sequencing was naive CD4+ T cells sorted from blood. As to subset: CD45RA+ positively selected. The DNA of the CDR3 is TGTGCCAGCAGTGCAACAAGCGGGAGAGGATTAGGCGAGCAGTACTTC. This gives the protein CASSATSGRGLGEQYF.